The entry that follows covers one T cell receptor (beta chain) sequence. The CDR3 loop spans 15 amino acids. Trimming cost V 0 bases and J 4 bases; bases outside gene matches: 4. The germline gives CDR1 SGHDT, CDR2 YYEEEE. The PCR was carried out with 60 Vbeta primers and 13 Jbeta primers. Here immunoSEQ multiplex PCR was the method, and the copy in TCRdb shows in-frame clones only, minus some. The table has around 60,000 clones, over 75% seen once. These data come from a study of cytomegalovirus exposure and HLA in healthy donors. At sampling all donors were nominally healthy, likely with unrecorded immune exposures.

The V and J genes are TRBV5-6 and TRBJ2-1; 7 bases match TRBD1. The sequence derives from a male donor in good health and CMV-seronegative. Source material: PBMCs. Here the CDR3 reads CASSLDRGSYNEQFF. The CDR3 region has the DNA TGTGCCAGCAGCTTGGACAGGGGATCGTACAATGAGCAGTTCTTC.